This TCR beta chain was sequenced in a study of PD-1 blockade in mismatch repair-deficient tumors (TCRdb year 2017). Background on the whole study: Between late 2013 and September 2016, the trial enrolled some 86 consecutive patients with approximately 11 mismatch repair-deficient cancer types, every one of whom had been previously treated and was progressing. Deep sequencing of TCR CDR3 regions was used to track tumor-associated T cell clones in peripheral blood of patients responding to PD-1 blockade. Beyond this particular receptor, the publication reports: Rapid expansion after pembrolizumab followed by contraction, generally before radiologic responses, was shown by tumor-resident clones, which were often undetectable in blood before treatment.

In the case of this clone: Its specific antigen is unknown. No clone much larger than this one lies a single base away; base qualities are absent.

Library preparation employed the immunoSEQ multiplex PCR assay. TCRdb stores this immuneACCESS table with in-frame sequences only. Part of the clones is absent; in the studies checked, under half of the shortfall reflects unresolved V genes, and no reason is known for the rest. The sample table lists 50,000 to 75,000 clones, approximately 88% of them with a count of one. The ten largest clones represent about 15% of the sample. For each enrolled patient, mismatch repair deficiency was established using either polymerase chain reaction or immunohistochemistry. TCR sequencing was carried out for a few patients who responded to pembrolizumab therapy. The phase II trial prospectively tested pembrolizumab PD-1 blockade in advanced mismatch repair-deficient cancers regardless of tissue of origin. Peripheral blood T cell samples were serially collected before and at multiple times after PD-1 blockade was started. The timing of each blood sample was reported as weeks after the first dose of pembrolizumab.

Trimming takes 0 bases from V and 0 bases from J, and the germline ends sit 9 bases apart. In the germline V gene, CDR1 corresponds to MGHRA and CDR2 to YSYEKL. Measured from the cysteine to the phenylalanine, the CDR3 is 15 residues long. CDR3 DNA only is kept here, 45 bases in frame from base 1. This material consisted of peripheral blood, taken 52 weeks after starting pembrolizumab. The chain links TRBV4-1 with TRBJ2-7; confidence is insufficient to name the D gene. The receptor comes from an adult with mismatch repair-deficient cancer. In nucleotides, the sequence is TGCGCCAGCAGCCAAGATCGACCGAGCTCCTACGAGCAGTACTTC. It codes for CASSQDRPSSYEQYF.